This T cell receptor (beta chain) was sequenced in a study of human T cells and chemical hapten exposure. Turning to the study itself: DPC 0.01% went on the upper back by patch test, with reading at 6 days. It was small differences in pooled library volume that mainly caused per-sample TCR yields to vary. Study-wide results and caveats: Relative to control repertoires, expanded TCRs gave rise to significantly more large CDR3 similarity clusters. No alteration of TCRs above 1 in 1000 frequency was seen with DPC sensitization.

TCRdb processed the RACE reads anew with MiXCR; each CDR3 protein has one entry. Altogether 50,000 to 75,000 distinct CDR3 sequences are present, roughly 11% being singletons, with the ten largest covering approximately 2.4%. This CDR3 is built from 11 residues. V was clipped by 3 bases and J by 10 bases; unmatched bases: 2. CDR1 MDHEN and CDR2 SYDVKM come from the germline V gene. A few counts support this clonotype. Its target is not known. As for time point: patch test 3, about 24 weeks after DPC sensitization. The treatment was: therapeutic diphenylcyclopropenone sensitization with weekly scalp DPC.

This clonotype was obtained from a woman in her 30s with alopecia areata. Some clones in this sample may be carry-over from other donors' samples. Sequenced here: whole blood, sampled in connection with sensitization to the hapten diphenylcyclopropenone (DPC). V gene TRBV28 combines with J gene TRBJ2-7; TRBD2 matches at 8 bases. The DNA of the CDR3 is TGTGCCAGCAGTTTCGGGGGGGCTCAGTACTTC. Translation gives CASSFGGAQYF.